This TCR beta chain was sequenced for a study of blood T cell repertoires in COVID-19. Turning to the study itself: The samples span acute and convalescent COVID-19 from the United States, Italy and Spain. Sample material is recorded as cDNA or gDNA derived from T cells, B-cell-depleted T cells, or PBMCs.

The CDR3 is 13 residues long. V was cut by 4 bases and J by 2 bases, with 9 bases left in between. CDR1 and CDR2 from the germline V gene are SNHLY and FYNNEI. Some clones are missing from TCRdb's copy, which holds only in-frame ones; the method was immunoSEQ multiplex PCR. The table records around 300,000 clones, around 90% of them present only once. This TCR was recovered from a woman between 40 and 55 years old who had recovered from COVID-19. The sequenced material came from peripheral blood. This chain uses TRBV2 with TRBJ2-7; perhaps TRBD2 as D (6 bases). DNA for the CDR3: TGTGCCAGCAGTGGCGGGACGACCTACGAGCAGTACTTC. This gives the protein CASSGGTTYEQYF. The variable domain in full, with the rest retrieved from reference TRBV2 and TRBJ2-7, is EPEVTQTPSHQVTQMGQEVILRCVPISNHLYFYWYRQILGQKVEFLVSFYNNEISEKSEIFDDQFSVERPDGSNFTLKIRSTKLEDSAMYFCASSGGTTYEQYFGPGTRLTVT.